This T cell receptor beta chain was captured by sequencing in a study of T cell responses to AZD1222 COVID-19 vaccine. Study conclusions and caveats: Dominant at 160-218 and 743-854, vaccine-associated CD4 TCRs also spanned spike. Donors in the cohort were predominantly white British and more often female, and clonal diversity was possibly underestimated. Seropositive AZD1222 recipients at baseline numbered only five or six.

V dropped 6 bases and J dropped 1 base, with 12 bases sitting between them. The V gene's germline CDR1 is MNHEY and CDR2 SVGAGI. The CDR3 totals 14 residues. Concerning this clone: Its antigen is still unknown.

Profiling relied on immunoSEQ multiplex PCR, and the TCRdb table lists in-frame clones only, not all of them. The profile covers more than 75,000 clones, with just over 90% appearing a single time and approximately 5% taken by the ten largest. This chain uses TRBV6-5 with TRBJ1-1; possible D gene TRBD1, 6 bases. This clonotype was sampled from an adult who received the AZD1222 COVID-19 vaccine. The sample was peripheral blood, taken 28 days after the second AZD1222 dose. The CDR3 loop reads CASRVEQGNTEAFF. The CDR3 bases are TGTGCCAGCAGGGTTGAACAGGGGAACACTGAAGCTTTCTTT.